This TCR beta chain is from a study of shared clonotypes between healthy human individuals. Study findings and constraints: The small donor group covered limited genetic and exposure diversity. The study sampled only blood, and tissue repertoires likely differ. Compared with clonotypes that all four donors shared, non-shared clonotypes had lower generation probabilities.

As concerns this clone: Antigen unknown.

Under the authors' procedure: Sequence data from immunoSEQ were junction-only and lacked quality scores; consequently, filtering differed. The method was immunoSEQ multiplex PCR; TCRdb's version includes in-frame clones alone and lacks a portion of them. V and J calls and clone size are those listed in that table; D and trimming were worked out from the DNA. The repertoire holds about 2 million clones, with around 96% as singletons. Positive CCR7 selection of CD45RO-negative cells yielded the naive CD8 cells, and terminally differentiated effector memory CD45RA+ cells were excluded. The sequence was obtained from a man between 18 and 29 years old in good health. The sequencing input was naive CD8+ T cells sorted from blood.

CDR3 bases: TGTGCCACCACGTCAAGTGGTAATAGCAATCAGCCCCAGCATTTT. Translation: CATTSSGNSNQPQHF. The chain employs TRBV18 and TRBJ1-5, with unresolved D. The CDR3 extends over 15 amino acids. V lost 10 bases and J lost 0, with 16 bases in between. CDR1 and CDR2 from the germline V gene are KGHSH and LQKENI. Together with reference TRBV18 and TRBJ1-5, the CDR3 gives the full variable domain: NAGVMQNPRHLVRRRGQEARLRCSPMKGHSHVYWYRQLPEEGLKFMVYLQKENIIDESGMPKERFSAEFPKEGPSILRIQQVVRGDSAAYFCATTSSGNSNQPQHFGDGTRLSIL.